These T cell receptor beta chains were read from a single sample in a study of T cell changes during pregnancy in multiple sclerosis. Here immunoSEQ multiplex PCR was the method, and the copy in TCRdb shows in-frame clones only, minus some. The top ten hold 0.35% to 0.45% of the sample, which has about 40,000 clones, around 90% seen once. This material consisted of CD4+ T cells from peripheral blood mononuclear cells, taken in the third trimester of pregnancy. The source is a female donor with multiple sclerosis, enrolled in a pregnancy study. The CDR3 runs from the conserved cysteine through the conserved F or W. A D gene is named only where the DNA matches it firmly. Clone size is not always given. Where it is, it says once, few, many or a class for expanded clones.

size,V,D,J,DNA,CDR3
once,TRBV5-1,TRBD1,TRBJ1-1,TGCGCCAGCAGCTTGGGGGACACAGGGGTTCGCACTGAAGCTTTCTTT,CASSLGDTGVRTEAFF
NA,TRBV11-3,NA,TRBJ2-3,TGTGCCAGCAGCCGGAGGGGACTTAGCACAGATACGCAGTATTTT,CASSRRGLSTDTQYF
NA,TRBV6-1,NA,TRBJ2-7,TGTGCCAGCAGTGAAGACGGAGGTAGCGGCTACGAGCAGTACTTC,CASSEDGGSGYEQYF
NA,TRBV5-1,TRBD1,TRBJ1-1,TGCGCCAGCAGCTTGGTACAGGGGGCTGCGGGCACTGAAGCTTTCTTT,CASSLVQGAAGTEAFF
NA,TRBV7-9,NA,TRBJ1-2,TGTGCCAGCAGCCCCCGACAGGATGGCTACACCTTC,CASSPRQDGYTF
NA,TRBV6-5,NA,TRBJ1-3,TGTGCCAGCAGATCCGGGGGAAACACCATATATTTT,CASRSGGNTIYF
NA,TRBV4-1,NA,TRBJ2-1,TGCGCCAGCAGCGCACCAAATCGGCAGGAAAATGAGCAGTTCTTC,CASSAPNRQENEQFF
NA,TRBV7-2,TRBD2,TRBJ2-3,TGTGCCAGCAGTGCGCTAGCGGGAACCACAGATACGCAGTATTTT,CASSALAGTTDTQYF
NA,TRBV6-6,NA,TRBJ1-4,TGTGCCAGCAGTTCTGAGAATGAAAAACTGTTTTTT,CASSSENEKLFF
NA,TRBV30,NA,TRBJ2-7,TGTGCCTGGATCCCCCAGGGCTCCTACGAGCAGTACTTC,CAWIPQGSYEQYF
once,TRBV10-3,NA,TRBJ2-7,TGTGCCATCAGTGAAACGGGCGGGGAAGAGCAGTACTTC,CAISETGGEEQYF
NA,TRBV5-1,TRBD1,TRBJ1-6,TGCGCCAGCAGCCCCATGGGGCAGGGGGCTTATTCACCCCTCCACTTT,CASSPMGQGAYSPLHF
NA,TRBV21-1,NA,TRBJ1-3,TGTGCCAGCAGCAAAGCACACTCTGGAAACACCATATATTTT,CASSKAHSGNTIYF
NA,TRBV7-8,TRBD1,TRBJ2-5,TGTGCCAGCAGCCCTCGGACAGGGTTAGAGACCCAGTACTTC,CASSPRTGLETQYF
NA,TRBV19,NA,TRBJ1-4,TGTGCCAGTAGTTTTCAGGGGTTCCGTGAAAAACTGTTTTTT,CASSFQGFREKLFF
NA,TRBV6-6,TRBD2,TRBJ2-1,TGTGCCAGCAGTTTGAAAGCGGGAGGGTCCTACAATGAGCAGTTCTTC,CASSLKAGGSYNEQFF
NA,TRBV29-1,TRBD1,TRBJ1-3,TGCAGCGTTGAAGGGAAGGACAGGGACACTGGAAACACCATATATTTT,CSVEGKDRDTGNTIYF
NA,TRBV11-2,TRBD2,TRBJ2-7,TGTGCCAGCAGCTTAGGCGGGAGGGCCATCAACGAGCAGTACTTC,CASSLGGRAINEQYF
NA,TRBV2,NA,TRBJ1-4,TGTGCCAGCAGTGAAGAGGGGCAGTCTAATGAAAAACTGTTTTTT,CASSEEGQSNEKLFF
NA,TRBV4-1,NA,TRBJ1-2,TGCGCCAGCAGCCCCACACAATTTTTTGACTATGGCTACACCTTC,CASSPTQFFDYGYTF
NA,TRBV4-3,TRBD2,TRBJ2-5,TGCGCCAGCAGCCAAGATTCGGCGGGAGATCATGGGACCCAGTACTTC,CASSQDSAGDHGTQYF
NA,TRBV5-1,NA,TRBJ2-6,TGCGCCAGCAGCTTGCCGGGATCTGGGGCCAACGTCCTGACTTTC,CASSLPGSGANVLTF
NA,TRBV7-3,TRBD2,TRBJ2-4,TGTGCCAGCAGCTTGACTAGCGGGAGGGGAAAAAACATTCAGTACTTC,CASSLTSGRGKNIQYF
NA,TRBV5-1,TRBD2,TRBJ2-3,TGCGCCAGCAGCTTGGCTTCGGGAGGGCCTAGAGATACGCAGTATTTT,CASSLASGGPRDTQYF
NA,TRBV2,NA,TRBJ2-2,TGTGCCAGCAGCAAATCGACGGGGAACACCGGGGAGCTGTTTTTT,CASSKSTGNTGELFF
NA,TRBV5-1,NA,TRBJ2-5,TGCGCCAGCAATTACGGGAGCGGGTACCAAGAGACCCAGTACTTC,CASNYGSGYQETQYF
NA,TRBV5-6,NA,TRBJ2-1,TGTGCCAGCAGCTTGTTTACAGGGGCGACCGGGGGAAATGAGCAGTTCTTC,CASSLFTGATGGNEQFF
NA,TRBV27,TRBD1,TRBJ1-4,TGTGCCAGCAGTCGATGGACAGGGATAAATGAAAAACTGTTTTTT,CASSRWTGINEKLFF
NA,TRBV5-1,TRBD2,TRBJ2-3,TGCGCCAGCAGCTTGGACCTAGCGGGCAGCACAGATACGCAGTATTTT,CASSLDLAGSTDTQYF
once,TRBV19,NA,TRBJ2-7,TGTGCCAGTAGTACCGTCTACATGGGCGCAGAGCAGTACTTC,CASSTVYMGAEQYF
NA,TRBV6-5,NA,TRBJ1-2,TGTGCCAGCAGCGTTACACAAGACTATGGCTACACCTTC,CASSVTQDYGYTF